Detailed here is one TCR beta chain. The clone's antigen remains unknown. Base-call qualities are not available, and no considerably larger clone is one nucleotide away. The CDR3 contains 16 residues, cysteine and phenylalanine counted. CDR3 DNA is the only sequence kept; it has 48 bases, read in frame from the first base. Between the V and J ends, shortened by 0 bases and 0 bases respectively, the junction contains 11 bases. Sequences MGHRA (CDR1) and YSYEKL (CDR2) are obtained from the germline V gene. The data belong to a study of blood T cells in healthy people across ages (dated by TCRdb to between 2014 and 2017). As for the study more broadly: In model experiments, roughly one uniquely barcoded TCR beta cDNA molecule per two T cells was captured by template switching. The study measured age-related changes in TCR beta repertoire diversity using deep sequencing normalized with unique cDNA molecular identifiers. Four age groups were formed from the donors: young (average about 16 years), middle-aged (approximately 39), aged (over 55) and long-lived (less than 85). To avoid experimental bias, donors of different ages were distributed randomly across sequencing lanes. Two additional independent replicas of 1 million unique cDNA reads from the same blood draw were analyzed for two donors (one aged 18 to 29 and one aged 80 or older).

Here is what the overall study found, with its caveats: The percentage of naive T cells measured by flow cytometry correlated strongly with observed TCR beta diversity. Observed TCR beta diversity per million T cells fell roughly linearly with age, and a significant reduction was already apparent by age roughly 40. Because donor CMV infection status was unknown, age-related changes in expanded clonotypes were potentially confounded. Total diversity estimates from one million sequenced T cells were considered lower bounds and underestimates. Bulk unsorted PBMC profiling prevented conclusive comparison of naive and antigen-experienced compartments. Compared with the aged group, the long-lived group had more naive CD4+ T cells, fewer expanded clones and increased TCR diversity, suggesting age selection.

Library preparation employed 5' RACE. Sequencer: Illumina HiSeq 2500. The second PCR ran for about 7 to 11 cycles and used a J-beta primer mix along with a sample-barcoded 5' primer. A unique molecular identifier was introduced onto each TCR beta cDNA molecule by a template-switch 5' adaptor carrying 12 random nucleotides. Each sample yielded at least 2.5 million CDR3-containing paired-end reads. First-strand cDNA synthesis was performed from all RNA using the Mint cDNA synthesis kit, with priming by a TRBC-specific oligonucleotide. All cDNA was treated with uracil-DNA glycosylase and then went through a first 18-cycle PCR with the universal primers M1SS and BC2_uni_R. The study's processing was this. For normalization, 1 million high-quality reads were randomly selected from each sample, with every read carrying a distinct molecular identifier. Reads with shared molecular identifiers were discarded instead of being binned into consensus sequences. MiTCR, with a Q25 quality threshold and the strictest error-elimination algorithm, was used for CDR3 identification, clonotype clustering and error correction. A nonparametric unseen species model using Euler transformation provided a lower-bound estimate of total TCR beta diversity. TCRdb reworked the public reads: Q25 trimming with fastp, MiXCR clone assembly, productive beta chains retained. Rows matching on CDR3 protein sequence are summarized as one entry with the most common DNA and genes. The V and J calls reflect TCRdb's pipeline rather than the authors' work. The sample table lists 600,000 to 850,000 distinct CDR3 sequences, approximately 43% of them with a count of one. Approximately 22% of the sample rests with the top ten.

The donors were a few dozen Caucasian individuals from Russia, aged 6 to 90 years, who were systemically healthy. Each donor gave 8 to 10 milliliters of peripheral blood, drawn into EDTA-treated Vacutainer tubes. PBMCs were isolated by Ficoll-Paque density-gradient centrifugation, with at least 7 million obtained per sample. Total RNA was extracted from PBMCs with Trizol reagent, with at least 6 micrograms obtained per sample. Naive CD45RAhigh/CD27high T cell percentages were measured by flow cytometry on a PBMC aliquot from every donor. The rearranged segments are TRBV4-1 and TRBJ1-1; TRBD1 is a possible D gene, resting on 6 matching bases. The material sequenced was blood. This receptor was taken from a woman aged 60-75 years in good health. The CDR3 has the sequence CASSQEGALLNTEAFF. The DNA sequence is as follows: TGCGCCAGCAGCCAAGAGGGGGCTTTACTGAACACTGAAGCTTTCTTT.